Each of the 3 T cell receptor beta chains below was sequenced from the same sample in a study of blood T cells in healthy people across ages. Using a J-beta primer mix together with a sample-barcoded 5' primer, a second PCR was run for about 6 to 11 cycles. TCRdb reprocessed the 5' RACE reads via MiXCR and lists one record per CDR3 protein. The sample holds 1,100,000 or so distinct CDR3 sequences, less than 50% seen once. The sequenced sample was blood. These receptors originate from a woman aged 55-70 years in good health.

A few counts support this clonotype. The rearrangement links TRBV11-2 to TRBJ2-3, with 7 positions matching TRBD1. With V trimmed by 0 bases and J by 12 bases, 6 bases remained unmatched. The CDR3 has 13 amino acids. Germline CDR1 is SGHAT and CDR2 is FQNNGV. This CDR3 is CASSLERPGGQYF. The CDR3 DNA follows: TGTGCCAGCAGCTTAGAGAGGCCAGGGGGACAGTATTTT. The full variable domain, completed using reference TRBV11-2 and TRBJ2-3, is EAGVAQSPRYKIIEKRQSVAFWCNPISGHATLYWYQQILGQGPKLLIQFQNNGVVDDSQLPKDRFSAERLKGVDSTLKIQPAKLEDSAVYLCASSLERPGGQYFGPGTRLTVL.

This clonotype came up a few times. The chain carries TRBV3-1 and TRBJ2-5; no definite D call. Germline assignment: CDR1 LGHDT and CDR2 YNNKEL (reference sequence). This CDR3 comprises 15 residues. The V and J ends lost 2 bases and 0 bases respectively, with 10 bases between them. CDR3 DNA: TGTGCCAGCAGCCAATACCCAGCCAACCAAGAGACCCAGTACTTC. Protein: CASSQYPANQETQYF.

This chain links TRBV29-1 with TRBJ2-2, with 9 bases fitting TRBD2. Germline assignment: CDR1 SQVTM and CDR2 ANQGSEA. Trimming at V came to 6 bases and at J to 6 bases, leaving 5 bases not matched to a gene. This CDR3 has 13 residues. CDR3 nucleotides: TGCAGCGTCCCCGGGACTAGCTCCGGGGAGCTGTTTTTT. Translating gives CSVPGTSSGELFF.